This T cell receptor beta chain originates from a study of CD8 T cells in Susac syndrome. An amount of RNA that ranged from roughly 0.5 to 1 ug was reverse transcribed with random hexamers. Amplification of TCR beta CDR3 by immunoSEQ multiplex PCR spanned 54 Vbeta and 13 Jbeta. Using its own MiXCR run on the immunoSEQ multiplex PCR reads, TCRdb lists one record per CDR3 protein. Of 150,000 to 200,000 distinct CDR3 sequences in the sample, 75% to 95% were seen once. CD8+ and CD4+ T cells circulating in blood were sequenced for TCR beta. CDR3 length equals 14 residues. The V end lost 1 base, the J end lost 0 bases, and 9 bases lay between the germline ends. Looked up from germline, CDR1 is DFQATT and CDR2 is SNEGSKA (reference sequence).

The source material was CD4+ T cells from PBMCs. V gene TRBV20-1 combines with J gene TRBJ1-1; D might be TRBD1 (6 bases). This sequence originates from a human donor with Susac syndrome. The CDR3: CSARVGGVNTEAFF. CDR3 DNA: TGCAGTGCTAGAGTCGGGGGCGTGAACACTGAAGCTTTCTTT.